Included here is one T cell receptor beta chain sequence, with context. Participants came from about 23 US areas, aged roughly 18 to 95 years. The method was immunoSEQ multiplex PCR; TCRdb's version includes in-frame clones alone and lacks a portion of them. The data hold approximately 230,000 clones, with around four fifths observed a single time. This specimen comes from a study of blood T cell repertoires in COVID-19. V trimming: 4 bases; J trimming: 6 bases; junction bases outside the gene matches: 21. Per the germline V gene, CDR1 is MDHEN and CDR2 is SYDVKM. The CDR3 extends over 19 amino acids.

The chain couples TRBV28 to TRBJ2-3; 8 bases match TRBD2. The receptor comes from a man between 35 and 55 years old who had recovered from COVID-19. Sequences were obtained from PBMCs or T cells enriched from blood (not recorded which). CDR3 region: CASSSPPGRAGASRDTQYF. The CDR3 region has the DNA TGTGCCAGCAGTTCCCCCCCGGGGAGAGCGGGAGCGTCCCGGGATACGCAGTATTTT.